The clone carrying this T cell receptor beta chain was picked up many times. As yet, its antigen is unknown. The data derive from a study of T cells after yellow fever vaccination. Whole-study findings and limits: Among primary-vaccination clones, most reappeared after the booster, at almost 98% for CD4 and approximately 90% for CD8. Only a minor proportion of clonotypes was detected across both CD4 and CD8 compartments.

Germline CDR1 is KGHSH and CDR2 is LQKENI. The CDR3 has 13 amino acids. Deletions cut 1 base from V and 2 bases from J, with 6 bases between. TCRdb fed the 5' RACE reads into MiXCR, producing one record per CDR3 protein. The table lists about 320,000 distinct CDR3 sequences, around 4.5% of them singletons. This receptor was identified in a man younger than 35 who received the YFV17D yellow fever vaccine. This specimen was PBMCs, taken 15 days after the yellow fever booster vaccination. The chain joins TRBV18 to TRBJ2-7; weak D call: TRBD1 (5 bases). The CDR3 protein is CASSPRQTYEQYF. The CDR3, as DNA: TGTGCCAGCTCACCACGACAGACCTACGAGCAGTACTTC.